A selection of T cell receptor beta chains follows, all from one sample in a study of T-cell reconstitution after alpha-beta-depleted transplantation in children. A single record per CDR3 protein comes from TCRdb applying MiXCR to the PCR reads. The sample shows some 830,000 distinct CDR3 sequences, around 15% of them seen only once. The sample consisted of PBMCs, mostly from graft donor cells, taken 360 days after TCRalphabeta/CD19-depleted stem cell transplant. These receptors were taken from a male patient between 10 and 17 years old who had a stem cell transplant for acute lymphoblastic leukemia, so the T cells may come from the graft donor. CDR3s include the opening cysteine and the closing phenylalanine or tryptophan. D genes are given only for firm matches. A clone size is listed for some rows: how often the clone was seen (once, few, many), or a class if it is expanded.

>TRBD1|11|TRBV2|few|TRBJ1-4
CAIRGEEKLFF
TGTGCCATCAGGGGGGAGGAAAAACTGTTTTTT
>TRBD1|16|TRBV4-2|-|TRBJ2-1
CASRVGHRGYLNEQFF
TGTGCCAGCAGGGTCGGGCACAGGGGGTATTTGAATGAGCAGTTCTTC
>-|14|TRBV5-1|many|TRBJ1-1
CASSLVGGNTEAFF
TGTGCCAGCAGCTTAGTAGGGGGGAACACTGAAGCTTTCTTT
>TRBD1|17|TRBV7-2|-|TRBJ2-4
CASSPHRTGAERSIQYF
TGTGCCAGCAGCCCCCACCGGACAGGTGCAGAGCGTAGCATTCAGTACTTC
>-|15|TRBV20-1|many|TRBJ2-1
CSGSRLGRTYNEQFF
TGCAGTGGTAGCCGGCTCGGGAGAACCTACAATGAGCAGTTCTTC
>TRBD1|19|TRBV4-2|-|TRBJ2-5
CASSPFQDRGLGWVETQYF
TGTGCCAGCAGCCCCTTTCAGGACAGGGGGCTCGGATGGGTAGAGACCCAGTACTTC
>-|15|TRBV12-3/TRBV12-4|many|TRBJ2-7
CASSFPFAGPYEQYF
TGTGCCAGCAGTTTTCCTTTTGCAGGGCCCTACGAGCAGTACTTC
>-|13|TRBV19|-|TRBJ2-5
CASRSPGQETQYF
TGTGCCAGTAGGAGTCCCGGACAAGAGACCCAGTACTTC
>-|16|TRBV6-5|-|TRBJ2-7
CASSYQPPSDTLEQYF
TGTGCCAGCAGTTACCAACCCCCTTCGGACACACTCGAGCAGTACTTC
>TRBD1|15|TRBV6-1|-|TRBJ1-1
CASRSDRARNTEAFF
TGTGCCAGCAGATCGGACAGGGCACGGAACACTGAAGCTTTCTTT
>-|15|TRBV4-1|few|TRBJ2-2
CASSLGPQNTGELFF
TGCGCCAGCAGCCTGGGACCTCAGAACACCGGGGAGCTGTTTTTT
>TRBD2|14|TRBV7-8|few|TRBJ2-7
CASRSGDATYEQYF
TGTGCCAGCAGAAGCGGGGACGCTACCTACGAGCAGTACTTC
>-|14|TRBV5-1|-|TRBJ2-7
CASSPGSLSYEQYF
TGCGCCAGCAGCCCTGGGAGTCTGTCCTACGAGCAGTACTTC
>TRBD2|13|TRBV5-1|-|TRBJ2-3
CATRREGTDTQYF
TGCGCCACCAGACGGGAGGGAACCGATACGCAGTATTTT
>-|13|TRBV29-1|-|TRBJ2-3
CSVGLAVTDTQYF
TGCAGCGTTGGGCTAGCAGTCACAGATACGCAGTATTTT
>TRBD2|16|TRBV5-1|-|TRBJ2-2
CASSYGAGTNTGELFF
TGCGCCAGCAGTTATGGAGCGGGAACGAACACCGGGGAGCTGTTTTTT
>-|14|TRBV12-3/TRBV12-4|-|TRBJ2-5
CASTSRGSEETQYF
TGTGCCAGCACCTCCAGGGGCTCGGAAGAGACCCAGTACTTC
>TRBD2|12|TRBV2|-|TRBJ2-1
CASSETSGMQFF
TGTGCCAGCAGTGAGACTAGCGGGATGCAGTTCTTC
>-|14|TRBV20-1|few|TRBJ1-2
CSASVLGAGSGYTF
TGCAGTGCTAGCGTGTTGGGGGCAGGATCCGGCTACACCTTC
>TRBD1|15|TRBV7-2|few|TRBJ2-2
CASSLGQGTTGELFF
TGTGCCAGCAGCTTAGGACAGGGGACGACCGGGGAGCTGTTTTTT
>TRBD2|19|TRBV5-1|-|TRBJ2-3
CASSFLRWRGGPGTDTQYF
TGCGCCAGCAGCTTTCTCAGATGGCGGGGAGGGCCGGGGACAGATACGCAGTATTTT
>-|14|TRBV15|many|TRBJ2-1
CASTLAGPYNEQFF
TGTGCCAGTACCTTGGCAGGCCCCTACAATGAGCAGTTCTTC
>TRBD1|16|TRBV5-1|few|TRBJ1-2
CASSFAGTGGANGYTF
TGCGCCAGCAGCTTTGCCGGGACAGGGGGCGCGAATGGCTACACCTTC
>TRBD1|13|TRBV5-1|-|TRBJ1-5
CASSTGEDQPQHF
TGCGCCAGCAGCACAGGGGAGGATCAGCCCCAGCATTTT
>-|14|TRBV6-5|few|TRBJ1-2
CASSYRRGEEGYTF
TGTGCCAGCAGTTACCGGCGGGGGGAGGAGGGCTACACCTTC
>-|12|TRBV27|-|TRBJ2-7
CASSSEYYEQYF
TGTGCCAGCAGTTCCGAATACTACGAGCAGTACTTC
>-|13|TRBV5-1|many|TRBJ1-2
CASSPSVNYGYTF
TGCGCCAGCAGCCCCAGCGTAAACTATGGCTACACCTTC
>-|17|TRBV12-3/TRBV12-4|few|TRBJ1-2
CASSLAWTARDYYGYTF
TGTGCCAGCAGTTTAGCCTGGACAGCCCGGGATTACTATGGCTACACCTTC
>-|14|TRBV18|few|TRBJ1-3
CASSSEATGNTIYF
TGTGCCAGCTCCTCCGAAGCCACTGGAAACACCATATATTTT
>-|12|TRBV20-1|few|TRBJ1-1
CSASLWGTEAFF
TGCAGTGCTTCCCTTTGGGGGACTGAAGCTTTCTTT
>TRBD2|15|TRBV20-1|many|TRBJ2-3
CSARDPGRFTDTQYF
TGCAGTGCTAGAGATCCCGGGAGGTTCACAGATACGCAGTATTTT
>TRBD2|14|TRBV20-1|-|TRBJ2-7
CSARVTSGNNEQYF
TGCAGTGCTAGAGTGACTAGCGGGAACAACGAGCAGTACTTC
>-|16|TRBV7-6|-|TRBJ1-6
CASSDIFGSRNSPLHF
TGTGCCAGCAGCGACATTTTTGGGTCGCGGAATTCACCCCTCCACTTT
>TRBD2|16|TRBV7-6|-|TRBJ2-1
CASSLGSGVTYNEQFF
TGTGCCAGCAGCTTAGGGAGCGGGGTTACGTACAATGAGCAGTTCTTC
>-|18|TRBV4-1|-|TRBJ2-5
CASSPRAALMGGQETQYF
TGCGCCAGCAGCCCCCGCGCCGCATTGATGGGCGGGCAAGAGACCCAGTACTTC
>-|13|TRBV29-1|-|TRBJ2-5
CSVESGRKETQYF
TGCAGCGTTGAGTCAGGGAGGAAAGAGACCCAGTACTTC
>TRBD2|15|TRBV18|-|TRBJ2-5
CASSLLAGGLETQYF
TGTGCCAGCTCACTCCTAGCGGGAGGTCTGGAGACCCAGTACTTC
>-|13|TRBV14|few|TRBJ2-1
CASSRWEDNEQFF
TGTGCCAGCAGCAGGTGGGAGGACAATGAGCAGTTCTTC
>-|13|TRBV12-3/TRBV12-4|few|TRBJ2-2
CASNLERAGELFF
TGTGCCAGCAACCTTGAGCGGGCCGGGGAGCTGTTTTTT
>TRBD1|11|TRBV29-1|few|TRBJ2-1
CSGDRYNEQFF
TGCAGCGGGGACAGGTACAATGAGCAGTTCTTC
>TRBD2|14|TRBV6-1|-|TRBJ2-2
CASWTSGSTGELFF
TGTGCCAGCTGGACTAGCGGGAGCACCGGGGAGCTGTTTTTT
>-|14|TRBV5-1|many|TRBJ2-3
CASSPDPNTDTQYF
TGCGCCAGCAGTCCTGATCCGAACACAGATACGCAGTATTTT
>TRBD1|18|TRBV12-3/TRBV12-4|-|TRBJ2-3
CTSSTGQGAQLATDTQYF
TGTACCAGCAGTACGGGACAGGGGGCGCAGTTGGCTACAGATACGCAGTATTTT
>TRBD1|13|TRBV6-1|-|TRBJ2-7
CASSGTGSNEQYF
TGTGCCAGCAGCGGGACAGGGAGCAACGAGCAGTACTTC
>TRBD2|16|TRBV7-9|-|TRBJ2-7
CASSVWTSGITYEQYF
TGTGCCAGCAGCGTATGGACTAGCGGGATCACCTACGAGCAGTACTTC
>-|15|TRBV20-1|few|TRBJ2-1
CSARARSWPYNEQFF
TGCAGTGCTAGAGCACGGAGTTGGCCCTACAATGAGCAGTTCTTC